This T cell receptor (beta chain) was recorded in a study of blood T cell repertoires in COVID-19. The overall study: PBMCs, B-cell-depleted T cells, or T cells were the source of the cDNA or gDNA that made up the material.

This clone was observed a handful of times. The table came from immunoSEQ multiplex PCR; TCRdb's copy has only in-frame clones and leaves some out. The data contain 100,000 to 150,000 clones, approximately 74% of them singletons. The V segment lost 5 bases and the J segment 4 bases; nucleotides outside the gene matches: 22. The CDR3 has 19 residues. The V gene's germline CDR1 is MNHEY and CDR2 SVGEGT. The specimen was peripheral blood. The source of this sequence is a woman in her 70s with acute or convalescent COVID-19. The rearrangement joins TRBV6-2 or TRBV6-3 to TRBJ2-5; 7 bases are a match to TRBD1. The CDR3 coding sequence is TGTGCCAGCAGTACGCCCAACCCCAGGACAGGCGTAGGGGGAGAGACCCAGTACTTC. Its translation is CASSTPNPRTGVGGETQYF.